This is a list of T cell receptor beta chains from one sample in a study of cytomegalovirus exposure and HLA in healthy donors. Clones were sequenced by immunoSEQ multiplex PCR, and TCRdb holds only the in-frame ones, with some missing. Of 150,000 or so clones listed, over 65% are singletons. The sample taken for sequencing was PBMCs. These receptors were obtained from a man aged 40-49 years in good health and CMV-seropositive. The CDR3 runs from the conserved cysteine through the conserved F or W.

V gene	CDR3 protein
TRBV5-4	CASRPGGPGGTGELFF
TRBV28	CASSLSTSGAYNEQFF
TRBV19	CASGGVPRETQYF
TRBV6-6	CASSYATGAGELFF
TRBV6-5	CASSYSVQWNTEAFF
TRBV5-1	CASSLAVSSYNEQFF
TRBV4-1	CASSPLNIVSYNEQFF
TRBV5-6	CASSLAGTSFAEQYF
TRBV11-3	CASSPGTDSYNEQFF
TRBV5-1	CASTTGGGYEQYF
TRBV11-2	CASSLDPGYGYTF
TRBV5-1	CASSTGTRFGVQYF
TRBV19	CASSNQGFPTNEKLFF
TRBV19	CASSGTANQPQHF
TRBV2	CASIEGQLETQYF
TRBV13	CASSRASGRVSDTQYF
TRBV10-3	CAIGGIGTGNTIYF
TRBV5-4	CASSLDLQGARGEAFF
TRBV18	CASSPTSVRETQYF
TRBV6-1	CASVGTVNTGELFF
TRBV7-8	CASSLEWTKDEQYF
TRBV7-2	CASSFGPSNQPQHF
TRBV6-1	CASSARDRSSYEQYF
TRBV6-5	CASSYNRVAGNEQFF
TRBV7-9	CASSSWDRNTEAFF
TRBV6-1	CASTRRDNTEAFF
TRBV7-9	CASSLGSGGAPRFTEAFF
TRBV28	CASTLGQQPLGKLFF
TRBV28	CASSSGQGYEKLFF
TRBV11-1	CASSRRDGISGNTIYF
TRBV10-3	CAAEGEGTDTQYF
TRBV5-4	CASSPGLYGYTF
TRBV7-7	CASSWTEAGELFF
TRBV6-5	CASSSTSGPPEQFF
TRBV7-6	CASSFLGGAVSPGANGLTF
TRBV6-4	CASSAFTLGGTQYF
TRBV7-9	CASSLGAGGNEQFF
TRBV2	CASSEEASLYNEQFF
TRBV27	CASSRGAGAPEQYF
TRBV1	CTSSQVSAGNSYEQYF
TRBV5-4	CASSSGGLDYGYTF
TRBV6-1	CASSVGTGSTEQYF
TRBV9	CASSVSDRGGYEQYF
TRBV18	CASSHRQGETYEQYF
TRBV2	CASSASGMYTGELFF
TRBV9	CASSVALAGETQYF
TRBV15	CATSPRDRGVETQYF
TRBV30	CAWTRQATNEKLFF
TRBV11-2	CASSPGPDQFF
TRBV12-5	CASGLHRDRANNEQFF
TRBV5-8	CASSRVWRTEAFF
TRBV7-2	CASSLTGPYGYTF
TRBV7-6	CASSPQERYEAFF
TRBV28	CASSLWSSGTDTQYF
TRBV7-9	CASSPFPWTGNTEAFF
TRBV6-1	CASSDLQGRNYEQYF
TRBV30	CAWSSTDTQYF